This T cell receptor (beta chain) was identified in a study of T cells in Graves' hyperthyroidism and ophthalmopathy. Amplified TCR beta CDR3 regions derived from RNA transcripts. The TCR CDR3 was amplified in a first-round RT-PCR using the HTBI primer set. MiXCR was run by TCRdb on the multiplex PCR reads, yielding one entry per CDR3 protein. The sample has hundreds of thousands of distinct CDR3 sequences; roughly 15% are singletons. The CDR3 covers 15 residues. Germline-derived CDR1 and CDR2 are SGDLS and YYNGEE. With 3 bases clipped from V and 8 bases from J, the junction kept 8 bases outside the gene matches. Of note for this clonotype: Its cognate antigen is unknown.

General study points: Most thyroid clonotypes that were expanded above 0.001 also turned up in blood.

The TCR sequence derives from a woman younger than 30 with Graves' hyperthyroidism. The material sequenced was blood. The rearrangement joins TRBV9 to TRBJ2-1; 10 bases map to TRBD2. Here the CDR3 reads CASSAPGLAVDEQFF. The CDR3 region has the DNA TGTGCCAGCAGCGCCCCAGGACTAGCGGTAGATGAGCAGTTCTTC.